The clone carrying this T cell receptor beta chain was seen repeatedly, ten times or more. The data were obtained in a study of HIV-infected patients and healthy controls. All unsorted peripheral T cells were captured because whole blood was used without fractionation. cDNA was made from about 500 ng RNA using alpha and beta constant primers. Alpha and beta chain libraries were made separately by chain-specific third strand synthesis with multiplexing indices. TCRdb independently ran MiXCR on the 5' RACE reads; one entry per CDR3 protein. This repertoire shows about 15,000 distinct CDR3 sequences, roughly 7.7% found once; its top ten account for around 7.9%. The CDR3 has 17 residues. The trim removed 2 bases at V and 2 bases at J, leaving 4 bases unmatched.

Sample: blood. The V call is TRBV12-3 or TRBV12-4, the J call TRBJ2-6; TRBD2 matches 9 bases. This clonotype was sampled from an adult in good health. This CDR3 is CASSLRAGGAGANVLTF. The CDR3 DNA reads TGTGCCAGCAGTTTAAGAGCGGGGGGAGCTGGGGCCAACGTCCTGACTTTC.